This TCR beta chain was recorded in a study of blood T cells in healthy people across ages. Combining a sample-barcoded 5' primer with a J-beta primer mix, a second PCR ran for about 6 to 11 cycles. TCRdb independently ran MiXCR on the 5' RACE reads; one entry per CDR3 protein. This sample has 650,000 to 800,000 distinct CDR3 sequences, with under 65% found just once. Trimming cost V 4 bases and J 8 bases, with 11 bases left between them. There are 13 residues in the CDR3. Germline CDR1 is ENHRY and CDR2 is SYGVKD. This chain uses TRBV10-3 with TRBJ1-4, with D unclear. The receptor was derived from a woman aged 80 or over in good health. What was sequenced was blood. The CDR3 spells CAISGSEREKLFF. In DNA form, the CDR3 reads TGTGCCATCAGTGGGTCAGAAAGGGAAAAACTGTTTTTT.